Each of the 8 T cell receptor beta chains below was sequenced from the same sample in a study of cytomegalovirus exposure and HLA in healthy donors. Vbeta (60) and Jbeta (13) primers were used in the PCR. Measured with immunoSEQ multiplex PCR; TCRdb has only the in-frame clones, and not every one. Of approximately 110,000 clones in the sample, about 59% were seen once. Sequencing was performed on PBMCs. The receptors come from a man aged 25 to 40 in good health and CMV-seropositive.

The chain recombines TRBV2 with TRBJ2-3; TRBD1 aligns across 7 bases. V dropped 5 bases and J dropped 2; count of bases not matched to a gene: 10. This CDR3 has 16 residues. The V gene's germline CDR1 is SNHLY and CDR2 FYNNEI. The CDR3 here is CASSFLRDSYTDTQYF. In DNA, the CDR3 is TGTGCCAGCAGTTTCCTCCGGGACAGTTACACAGATACGCAGTATTTT.

This chain joins TRBV5-1 and TRBJ1-1; D ambiguous. The length of the CDR3 is 13 residues. V was trimmed by 4 bases and J by 1 base, leaving 8 bases between them. Germline V gives CDR1 SGHRS, CDR2 YFSETQ. The CDR3 DNA follows: TGCGCCAGCAGCCCAACAGCGAACACTGAAGCTTTCTTT. It encodes CASSPTANTEAFF.

The gene calls are TRBV7-8 and TRBJ1-3; TRBD1 aligns across 9 bases. There are 14 residues in the CDR3. The V gene's germline CDR1 is SGHVS and CDR2 FQNEAQ. J lost 7 bases, V lost 1 base, and 2 bases had no gene match. This CDR3 is CASSLDRGRNTIYF. Here the CDR3 DNA reads TGTGCCAGCAGCTTAGACAGGGGGCGGAACACCATATATTTT.

The J gene is TRBJ2-7, the V gene TRBV27, with TRBD2 identical over 7 bases. With 0 bases clipped from V and 5 bases from J, the junction kept 13 bases outside the gene matches. Germline lookup yields CDR1 MNHEY and CDR2 SMNVEV (reference sequence). The CDR3 is 17 amino acids. The CDR3 DNA is TGTGCCAGCAGTTTATCGAAGCGGGGCCCAGGGAACCACGAGCAGTACTTC. Its translation is CASSLSKRGPGNHEQYF.

The chain has TRBV19 and TRBJ2-7, with 8 positions matching TRBD1. The CDR3 contains 16 residues. Germline CDR1 and CDR2: LNHDA and SQIVND (reference sequence). V lost 2 bases, J lost 5 bases, and 11 bases stayed unmatched. CDR3 in amino acids: CASSIIAGTGNHEQYF. The CDR3 DNA sequence: TGTGCCAGTAGTATAATTGCCGGGACAGGAAATCACGAGCAGTACTTC.

The chain has TRBV6-6 and TRBJ2-5; possibly TRBD1 for D (6 bases). Trimming pared 6 bases from V and 0 bases from J, leaving 14 bases between. CDR1 and CDR2 from the germline V gene are MNHNY and SVGAGI (reference sequence). The CDR3 contains 15 residues. The CDR3 here is CASRISNRDQETQYF. CDR3 nucleotide sequence: TGTGCCAGCAGGATATCCAACAGGGACCAAGAGACCCAGTACTTC.

The V gene is TRBV11-3, the J gene TRBJ1-4; D is unresolved. This CDR3 has 15 amino acids. V lost 3 bases and J 8 bases, leaving 16 bases between the germline ends. Germline lookup yields CDR1 SGHNT and CDR2 YENEEA. CDR3 sequence (DNA): TGTGCCAGCAGCTTTTCCCAACAAATCGGGGAAAAACTGTTTTTT. Its translation is CASSFSQQIGEKLFF.

This sequence joins TRBV29-1 and TRBJ2-1, with 10 bases that match TRBD1. The CDR3 is made up of 12 amino acids. Per the germline V gene, CDR1 is SQVTM and CDR2 is ANQGSEA. V dropped 4 bases and J dropped 7; count of bases not matched to a gene: 1. CDR3 protein: CSVVGQGNEQFF. The CDR3 DNA reads as TGCAGCGTTGTGGGACAGGGGAATGAGCAGTTCTTC.